One and the same sample provided the 5 T cell receptor beta chains below, sequenced in a study of T cell responses to AZD1222 COVID-19 vaccine. The table came from immunoSEQ multiplex PCR; TCRdb's copy has only in-frame clones and leaves some out. Of about 260,000 clones listed, approximately 95% are singletons. Sequenced material: peripheral blood, taken on day 0 of AZD1222 vaccination. Source of these receptors: an adult in good health.

The rearrangement links TRBV28 to TRBJ1-2; 8 bases line up with TRBD1. This CDR3 spans 14 amino acids. Looked up from germline, CDR1 is MDHEN and CDR2 is SYDVKM. V lost 1 base to trimming and J lost 6 bases; unmatched junction nucleotides: 4. CDR3 protein: CASSLYRTGHGYTF. The CDR3 coding sequence is TGTGCCAGCAGTTTATATCGGACAGGGCATGGCTACACCTTC.

The chain has TRBV3-1 (or the pseudogene TRBV3-2) and TRBJ2-7; 7 nucleotides agree with TRBD2. The length of the CDR3 is 15 residues. Germline CDR1 and CDR2: LGHDT and YNNKEL (reference sequence). The V gene end was trimmed by 6 bases and the J gene end by 3 bases; junction bases not matched to a gene: 11. CDR3 in amino acids: CASSPAGTNIYEQYF. CDR3 nucleotide sequence: TGTGCCAGCAGTCCCGCAGGGACTAATATCTACGAGCAGTACTTC.

This clone was detected only once. The gene calls are TRBV6-8 and TRBJ1-1; 7 positions agree with TRBD1. The CDR3 sequence is 18 residues long. V shed 7 bases and J 1 base; nucleotides not matched to a gene: 18. Germline V gene data show CDR1 as MNHGY and CDR2 as SAAAGT. The CDR3 nucleotides read TGTGCCAGCACCTTCCCCGGACAGGTCTCTCTCCCGAACACTGAAGCTTTCTTT. Protein sequence: CASTFPGQVSLPNTEAFF.

The chain combines TRBV27 with TRBJ1-3; unclear D gene. In germline, CDR1 is MNHEY, CDR2 SMNVEV (reference sequence). Trimming shortened V by 6 bases and J by 0 bases, and 6 bases separated the two germline ends. This CDR3 is 13 amino acids long. In DNA form, the CDR3 reads TGTGCCAGCAGATCCCTCTCTGGAAACACCATATATTTT. Translated: CASRSLSGNTIYF.

The chain combines TRBV3-1 (or the pseudogene TRBV3-2) with TRBJ2-7, with D perhaps matching TRBD1 or TRBD2 (6 bases each). Germline V gene data show CDR1 as LGHDT and CDR2 as YNNKEL (reference sequence). Trimming pared 4 bases from V and 5 bases from J, leaving 15 bases between. This CDR3 region has 14 residues. This chain's CDR3 is CASSPTRGGHEQYF. CDR3 in DNA: TGTGCCAGCAGCCCAACAAGAGGGGGGCACGAGCAGTACTTC.